One sample yielded the 11 T cell receptor beta chains listed below, sequenced in a study of shared clonotypes between healthy human individuals (TCRdb year 2020). CD8 naive samples were CD45RO-negative cells positively selected for CCR7, giving a CD45RA+CCR7+ population that excluded TemRA cells. Libraries were made using the immunoSEQ multiplex PCR assay. This immuneACCESS table, as held by TCRdb, lists in-frame sequences with V and J called but not all clones. Of the missing ones, under half trace to an unresolved V gene in checked studies; the others have no known cause. This sample has millions of clones in its table, and over 85% of those were observed once. Around 1.1% of the sample is in the top ten clones. Specimen: naive CD8+ T cells sorted from blood. The cell subset or site label for this specimen denotes: CD45RA+CCR7+. The receptors were sampled from a man younger than 30 in good health.

The chain's CDR3 is CASSYRLDQETQYF. The CDR3 DNA sequence: TGTGCCAGCAGCTATAGATTAGACCAAGAGACCCAGTACTTC. V is TRBV5-5 and J is TRBJ2-5; D is undetermined. The germline gives CDR1 SGHKS, CDR2 YYEKEE (reference sequence). CDR3 length: 14 residues. The V gene lost 3 bases and the J gene lost 0 bases, with 9 bases spanning the gap.

The CDR3 DNA follows: TGTGCCTGGTTACATGCTGAAGCTTTCTTT. It codes for CAWLHAEAFF. This rearrangement joins TRBV30 to TRBJ1-1; D is ambiguous. V was clipped by 5 bases and J by 6 bases, with 7 bases between them. The CDR3 contains 10 residues. Germline V gene sequence: CDR1 GTSNPN, CDR2 SVGIG (reference sequence).

The V gene is TRBV28, the J gene TRBJ1-1; TRBD1 might be the D (6 bases). The CDR3 loop spans 16 amino acids. Germline loops: CDR1 MDHEN, CDR2 SYDVKM. Trimming removed 6 bases from V and 5 bases from J, with 22 bases in between. Here the CDR3 reads CASSLHVGARVTEAFF. DNA of the CDR3: TGTGCCAGCAGCCTTCATGTGGGGGCGCGGGTGACTGAAGCTTTCTTT.

The rearrangement links TRBV7-9 to TRBJ1-4; weak D call: TRBD1 (6 bases). CDR3 size: 16 residues. V was pared by 0 bases and J by 5 bases, with 13 bases between. Germline CDR1 and CDR2: SEHNR and FQNEAQ (reference sequence). The CDR3 loop reads CASSLAAAGENEKLFF. In nucleotides, the CDR3 is TGTGCCAGCAGCTTAGCCGCCGCAGGGGAAAATGAAAAACTGTTTTTT.

J is TRBJ2-1 and V is TRBV15, with TRBD2 identical over 14 bases. J gave up 1 base and V 8 bases, and 7 bases lay outside the gene matches. The CDR3 spans 17 residues. Germline lookup yields CDR1 LNHNV and CDR2 YYDKDF (reference sequence). In DNA, the CDR3 is TGTGCCACCCTTGGGACTAGCGGGAGAAGGTCCTACAATGAGCAGTTCTTC. It yields the protein CATLGTSGRRSYNEQFF.

This rearrangement joins TRBV4-1 to TRBJ2-2; tentatively, D is TRBD1 or TRBD2 (6 bases each). Trimming removed 5 bases at V and 3 bases at J, with 10 bases between. The CDR3 is 14 amino acids. Germline V CDR1 and CDR2: MGHRA, YSYEKL. The CDR3 loop is CASSERGDTGELFF. CDR3 nucleotide sequence: TGCGCCAGCAGCGAAAGGGGGGACACCGGGGAGCTGTTTTTT.

V and J are TRBV27 and TRBJ2-5, with 14 bases that match TRBD2. V was clipped by 5 bases and J by 6 bases; unmatched bases: 8. Germline-derived CDR1 and CDR2 are MNHEY and SMNVEV (reference sequence). This CDR3 comprises 16 residues. For the CDR3, the DNA is TGTGCCAGCAGTCCGGGGACTAGCGGGAGTTTGAAGACCCAGTACTTC. It yields the protein CASSPGTSGSLKTQYF.

The rearrangement links TRBV6-5 to TRBJ1-1; 7 bases fit TRBD1. The CDR3 is made up of 14 amino acids. Germline V CDR1 and CDR2: MNHEY, SVGAGI. Unmatched junction bases numbered 6, after V lost 2 bases and J lost 6 bases. CDR3 residues: CASSYDEGASEAFF. CDR3 nucleotides: TGTGCCAGCAGTTACGACGAGGGGGCTTCTGAAGCTTTCTTT.

The V call is TRBV11-2, the J call TRBJ2-5; possible D gene TRBD1, 6 bases. CDR3 length: 15 amino acids. Germline assignment: CDR1 SGHAT and CDR2 FQNNGV. Trimming took off 2 bases at V and 0 bases at J, with 10 bases between the two ends. In nucleotides, the CDR3 is TGTGCCAGCAGCTTATACTGGGACAACCAAGAGACCCAGTACTTC. Translated: CASSLYWDNQETQYF.

This rearrangement joins TRBV2 to TRBJ2-5; D gene ambiguous. This CDR3 has 13 residues. The ends were cut back, 3 bases at V and 4 bases at J, with 9 bases in the middle. CDR1 and CDR2 (germline): SNHLY, FYNNEI. CDR3 sequence reads: CASSELDGETQYF. The CDR3 DNA reads TGTGCCAGCAGTGAGTTGGACGGAGAGACCCAGTACTTC. Combining the CDR3 with reference TRBV2 and TRBJ2-5 gives the whole variable domain EPEVTQTPSHQVTQMGQEVILRCVPISNHLYFYWYRQILGQKVEFLVSFYNNEISEKSEIFDDQFSVERPDGSNFTLKIRSTKLEDSAMYFCASSELDGETQYFGPGTRLLVL.

This rearrangement joins TRBV5-6 to TRBJ2-5; D uncertain. CDR1 and CDR2 from the germline V gene are SGHDT and YYEEEE. CDR3 length: 13 amino acids. Trimming stripped 8 bases from V and 1 base from J, with 12 bases between. The CDR3 is CASKNMSQETQYF. CDR3 sequence (DNA): TGTGCCAGTAAGAATATGTCCCAAGAGACCCAGTACTTC.